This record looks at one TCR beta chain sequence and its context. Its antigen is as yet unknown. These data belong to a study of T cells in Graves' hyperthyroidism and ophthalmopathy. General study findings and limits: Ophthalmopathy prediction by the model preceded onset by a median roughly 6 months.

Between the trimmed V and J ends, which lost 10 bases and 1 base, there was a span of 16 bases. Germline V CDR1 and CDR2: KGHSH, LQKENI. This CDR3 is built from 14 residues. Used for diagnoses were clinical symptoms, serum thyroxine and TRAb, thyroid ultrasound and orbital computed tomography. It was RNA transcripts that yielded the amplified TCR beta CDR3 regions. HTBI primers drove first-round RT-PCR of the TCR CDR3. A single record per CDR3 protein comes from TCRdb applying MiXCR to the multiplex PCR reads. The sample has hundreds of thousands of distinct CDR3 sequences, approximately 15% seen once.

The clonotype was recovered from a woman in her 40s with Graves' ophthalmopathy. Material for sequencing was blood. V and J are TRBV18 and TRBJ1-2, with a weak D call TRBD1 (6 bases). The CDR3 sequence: CATAWGARNYGYTF. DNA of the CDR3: TGTGCCACGGCCTGGGGGGCGCGTAACTATGGCTACACCTTC.